Below are 17 T cell receptor beta chains sequenced from a single sample in a study of blood T cell repertoires in COVID-19. Some clones are missing from TCRdb's copy, which holds only in-frame ones; the method was immunoSEQ multiplex PCR. The repertoire holds under 300,000 clones, with 82% as singletons. Sequencing was done on a sample of peripheral blood. The receptors were sampled from a woman of 80 years or more with active or convalescent COVID-19.

The rearrangement joins TRBV27 to TRBJ1-2; D ambiguous. The germline V gene encodes CDR1 MNHEY and CDR2 SMNVEV (reference sequence). Between the trimmed V and J ends, which lost 7 bases and 4 bases, there was a span of 19 bases. The CDR3 runs 15 residues. The CDR3 loop is CASKIDGRVGYGYTF. For the CDR3, the DNA is TGTGCCAGCAAGATCGACGGGAGAGTCGGCTATGGCTACACCTTC.

The chain joins TRBV12-3 or TRBV12-4 to TRBJ2-3; possibly TRBD1 for D (6 bases). This CDR3 has 12 amino acids. Deletions cut 3 bases from V and 14 bases from J, with 15 bases between. The DNA of the CDR3 is TGTGCCAGCAGTTTGATATTGGACAGACTGTATTTT. Protein sequence: CASSLILDRLYF.

V usage is TRBV11-3 and J usage is TRBJ1-1, with a weak D call TRBD1 (6 bases). CDR3 length equals 15 residues. CDR1 and CDR2 (germline): SGHNT, YENEEA. The V end lost 5 bases, the J end lost 4 bases, and 17 bases lay between the germline ends. The CDR3 sequence is CASSTQQGGGTEAFF. Here the CDR3 DNA reads TGTGCCAGCAGCACCCAACAGGGCGGGGGCACTGAAGCTTTCTTT.

The V call is TRBV5-1, the J call TRBJ1-4, with 11 bases that match TRBD1. Germline V gene sequence: CDR1 SGHRS, CDR2 YFSETQ. V was clipped by 1 base and J by 5 bases; unmatched bases: 4. The CDR3 has 16 residues. The CDR3 sequence is CASSLSWDRGNEKLFF. In nucleotides, the CDR3 is TGCGCCAGCAGCTTGTCGTGGGACAGGGGGAATGAAAAACTGTTTTTT.

The rearrangement links TRBV5-1 to TRBJ2-5; 8 bases fit TRBD2. This CDR3 has 15 residues. The V gene end was trimmed by 4 bases and the J gene end by 4 bases; junction bases not matched to a gene: 9. Germline V gene data show CDR1 as SGHRS and CDR2 as YFSETQ. CDR3 protein: CASSPATSAPETQYF. The CDR3 region has the DNA TGCGCCAGCAGCCCTGCGACTAGCGCGCCAGAGACCCAGTACTTC.

The rearrangement uses TRBV5-1 and TRBJ2-1; TRBD1 agrees at 10 bases. Trimming at V came to 3 bases and at J to 5 bases, leaving 2 bases not matched to a gene. Germline CDR1 SGHRS, CDR2 YFSETQ. The CDR3 consists of 14 residues. The CDR3 coding sequence is TGCGCCAGCAGCTGGGGGACAGGGGACAATGAGCAGTTCTTC. Translation gives CASSWGTGDNEQFF.

This rearrangement joins TRBV2 to TRBJ1-6; TRBD1 matches at 12 bases. The V gene end was trimmed by 3 bases and the J gene end by 9 bases; junction bases not matched to a gene: 3. CDR3 length: 15 residues. Germline CDR1 is SNHLY and CDR2 is FYNNEI. As DNA, the CDR3 is TGTGCCAGCAGTGATGGGACAGGGGGCCTTTCACCCCTCCACTTT. It codes for CASSDGTGGLSPLHF.

This chain connects TRBV5-1 to TRBJ1-1; 11 bases align to TRBD1. V was pared by 2 bases and J by 5 bases, with 5 bases of the junction left unmatched. The CDR3 loop spans 15 amino acids. CDR1 is SGHRS and CDR2 is YFSETQ in the germline V gene. CDR3 in amino acids: CASSFFGTGGTEAFF. Here the CDR3 DNA reads TGCGCCAGCAGCTTTTTCGGGACAGGGGGAACTGAAGCTTTCTTT. The full variable domain, completed using reference TRBV5-1 and TRBJ1-1, is KAGVTQTPRYLIKTRGQQVTLSCSPISGHRSVSWYQQTPGQGLQFLFEYFSETQRNKGNFPGRFSGRQFSNSRSEMNVSTLELGDSALYLCASSFFGTGGTEAFFGQGTRLTVV.

A note on this clone: Other DNA sequences of this sample code for an identical CDR3. This rearrangement joins TRBV28 to TRBJ2-5, with 12 bases lining up with TRBD2. The V gene end was trimmed by 3 bases and the J gene end by 4 bases; junction bases not matched to a gene: 3. CDR1 is MDHEN and CDR2 is SYDVKM in the germline V gene. The CDR3 runs to 15 residues. CDR3 protein: CASSLLAGGSETQYF. In DNA, the CDR3 is TGTGCCAGCAGTTTGCTAGCGGGGGGGTCAGAGACCCAGTACTTC.

The table lists this clone with a few counts. CDR3 residues: CASSPGGRYSPLHF. CDR3 in DNA: TGTGCCAGTAGTCCAGGGGGCAGATATTCACCCCTCCACTTT. The chain employs TRBV19 and TRBJ1-6, with TRBD1 matching 8 bases. This CDR3 spans 14 amino acids. V trimming: 5 bases; J trimming: 8 bases; junction bases outside the gene matches: 5. Germline V lookup: CDR1 LNHDA, CDR2 SQIVND (reference sequence).

A remark on this clone: The sample contains more than one DNA sequence encoding this CDR3. The chain joins TRBV2 to TRBJ2-3; 12 nucleotides match TRBD2. The germline V gene has CDR1 SNHLY and CDR2 FYNNEI. J was trimmed by 1 base and V by 6 bases; bases with no gene match: 2. The CDR3 is made up of 15 amino acids. CDR3 bases: TGTGCCAGCAGAAGGACTAGCGGGGGCACAGATACGCAGTATTTT. It codes for CASRRTSGGTDTQYF.

In its sample, this clone was seen a few times. The chain is built from TRBV5-1 and TRBJ2-5; D remains unclear. V lost 0 bases to trimming and J lost 2 bases, with 2 bases between them. CDR1 and CDR2 (germline): SGHRS, YFSETQ. The CDR3 extends over 12 amino acids. The CDR3 DNA is TGCGCCAGCAGCTTGGCACAAGAGACCCAGTACTTC. Translating gives CASSLAQETQYF.

The V and J genes are TRBV29-1 and TRBJ1-1; D is perhaps TRBD1 (5 bases). Between the trimmed V and J ends, which lost 1 base and 4 bases, there was a span of 7 bases. The CDR3 is 12 residues long. Germline CDR1 is SQVTM and CDR2 is ANQGSEA. CDR3 sequence: CSVEGGITEAFF. The CDR3 DNA follows: TGCAGCGTTGAAGGGGGCATCACTGAAGCTTTCTTT.

The V and J genes are TRBV2 and TRBJ2-4; 7 positions match TRBD1. The germline V gene has CDR1 SNHLY and CDR2 FYNNEI. CDR3 size: 14 residues. V lost 4 bases, J lost 3 bases, and 3 bases stayed unmatched. The CDR3 DNA is TGTGCCAGCAGTGCGACAGGGAACAAAAACATTCAGTACTTC. Amino acids: CASSATGNKNIQYF.

J is TRBJ1-2 and V is TRBV9; 11 bases map to TRBD1. In germline, CDR1 is SGDLS, CDR2 YYNGEE. CDR3 length equals 16 residues. The V segment lost 3 bases and the J segment 8 bases; nucleotides outside the gene matches: 12. CDR3 sequence: CASSAPLGQGAIGYTF. Written as DNA, the CDR3 is TGTGCCAGCAGCGCCCCCCTAGGACAGGGGGCTATAGGCTACACCTTC.

This rearrangement joins TRBV18 to TRBJ1-2; D remains unclear. The CDR3 has 13 residues. The germline V and J ends were trimmed by 3 bases and 5 bases, with 10 bases remaining between them. Germline V gene lookup returns CDR1 KGHSH and CDR2 LQKENI. This CDR3 reads CASSPGPRYGYTF. The CDR3 DNA reads TGTGCCAGCTCACCGGGCCCCCGGTATGGCTACACCTTC.

The chain links TRBV5-5 to TRBJ2-3; D gene uncertain. Germline V gene data show CDR1 as SGHKS and CDR2 as YYEKEE (reference sequence). The CDR3 has 14 amino acids. V was shortened by 6 bases and J by 2 bases, with 13 bases between the two germline ends. Written as DNA, the CDR3 is TGTGCCAGCAAACTGCGAATCTACACAGATACGCAGTATTTT. This sequence encodes CASKLRIYTDTQYF.